Sequencing of this T cell receptor (beta chain) was carried out in a study of blood T cells in healthy people across ages. Notes on the study in general: As age increased, TCR beta diversity per million T cells fell in a roughly linear fashion.

Drawn from each donor were 9 to 10 milliliters of peripheral blood. Total RNA was isolated from each sample in quantities of at least 6 micrograms. In this sample, this clonotype turned up a few times. Its antigen is as yet unknown. This CDR3 contains 16 residues. Germline V gene sequence: CDR1 SGHTA, CDR2 FQGNSA. Trimming removed 5 bases from V and 4 bases from J, with 18 bases in between. For the second PCR, which ran for about 7 to 12 cycles, a sample-barcoded 5' primer and a J-beta primer mix were used. From the 5' RACE reads, TCRdb called clonotypes with MiXCR, one entry per CDR3 protein. The sample holds over 1.5 million distinct CDR3 sequences, around half seen once.

The chain uses TRBV7-2 and TRBJ2-1; D possibly matches TRBD1 or TRBD2 (5 bases each). The sample taken for sequencing was blood. This clonotype was sampled from a woman aged 40 to 50 in good health. The CDR3 DNA follows: TGTGCCAGCAGCGACAACCCGGGACGGAGTTACAATGAGCAGTTCTTC. Protein sequence: CASSDNPGRSYNEQFF.